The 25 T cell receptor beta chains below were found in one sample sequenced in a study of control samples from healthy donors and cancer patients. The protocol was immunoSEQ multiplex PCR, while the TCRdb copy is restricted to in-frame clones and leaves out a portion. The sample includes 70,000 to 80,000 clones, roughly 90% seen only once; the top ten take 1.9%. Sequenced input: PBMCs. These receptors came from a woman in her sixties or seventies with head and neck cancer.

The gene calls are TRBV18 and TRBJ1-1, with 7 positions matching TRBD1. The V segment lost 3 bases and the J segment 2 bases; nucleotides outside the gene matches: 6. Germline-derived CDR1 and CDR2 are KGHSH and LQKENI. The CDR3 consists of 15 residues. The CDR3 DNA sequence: TGTGCCAGCTCACCGTCGACAGGGAAAAACACTGAAGCTTTCTTT. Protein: CASSPSTGKNTEAFF.

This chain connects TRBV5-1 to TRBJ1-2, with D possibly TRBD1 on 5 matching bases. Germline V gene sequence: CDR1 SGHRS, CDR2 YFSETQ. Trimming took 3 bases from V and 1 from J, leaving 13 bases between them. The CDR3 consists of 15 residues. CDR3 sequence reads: CASSSDGGSNYGYTF. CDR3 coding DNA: TGCGCCAGCAGCTCTGATGGGGGAAGTAACTATGGCTACACCTTC. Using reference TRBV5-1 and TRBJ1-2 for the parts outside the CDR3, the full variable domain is KAGVTQTPRYLIKTRGQQVTLSCSPISGHRSVSWYQQTPGQGLQFLFEYFSETQRNKGNFPGRFSGRQFSNSRSEMNVSTLELGDSALYLCASSSDGGSNYGYTFGSGTRLTVV.

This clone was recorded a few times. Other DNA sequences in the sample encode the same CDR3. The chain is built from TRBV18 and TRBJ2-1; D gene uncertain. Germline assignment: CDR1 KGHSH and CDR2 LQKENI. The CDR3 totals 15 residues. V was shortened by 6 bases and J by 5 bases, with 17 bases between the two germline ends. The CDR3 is CASSPGIAGDNEQFF. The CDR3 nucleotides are TGTGCCAGCTCCCCGGGTATTGCTGGCGACAATGAGCAGTTCTTC.

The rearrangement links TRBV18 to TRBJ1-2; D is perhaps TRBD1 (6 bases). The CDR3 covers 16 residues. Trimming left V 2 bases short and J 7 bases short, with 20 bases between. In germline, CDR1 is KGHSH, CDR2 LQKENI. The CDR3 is CASSPVRDTSSSGYTF. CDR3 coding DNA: TGTGCCAGCTCACCAGTCCGGGACACTTCTTCTAGTGGCTACACCTTC.

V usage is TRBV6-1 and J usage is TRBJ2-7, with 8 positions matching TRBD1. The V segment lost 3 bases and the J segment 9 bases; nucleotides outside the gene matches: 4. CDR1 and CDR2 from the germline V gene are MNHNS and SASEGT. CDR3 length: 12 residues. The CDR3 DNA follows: TGTGCCAGCAGTGACCCGACAGGGGCGCAGTACTTC. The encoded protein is CASSDPTGAQYF.

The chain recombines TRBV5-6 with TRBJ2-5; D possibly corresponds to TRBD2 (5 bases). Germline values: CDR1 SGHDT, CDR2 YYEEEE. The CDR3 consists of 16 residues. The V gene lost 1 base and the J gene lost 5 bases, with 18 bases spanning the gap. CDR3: CASSLLRLAGWETQYF. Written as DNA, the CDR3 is TGTGCCAGCAGCTTGTTGAGGCTAGCTGGGTGGGAGACCCAGTACTTC.

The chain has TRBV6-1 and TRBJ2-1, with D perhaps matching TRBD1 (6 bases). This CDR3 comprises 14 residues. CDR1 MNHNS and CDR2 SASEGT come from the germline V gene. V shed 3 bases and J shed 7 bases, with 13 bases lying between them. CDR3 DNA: TGTGCCAGCAGTGACCGCTGGACAGTTAATGAGCAGTTCTTC. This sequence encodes CASSDRWTVNEQFF.

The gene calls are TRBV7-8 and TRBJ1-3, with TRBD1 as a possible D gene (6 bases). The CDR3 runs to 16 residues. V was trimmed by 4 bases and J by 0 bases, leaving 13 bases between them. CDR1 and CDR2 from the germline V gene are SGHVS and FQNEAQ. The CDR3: CASSYGTRSSGNTIYF. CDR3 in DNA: TGTGCCAGCAGCTATGGGACACGTAGCTCTGGAAACACCATATATTTT.

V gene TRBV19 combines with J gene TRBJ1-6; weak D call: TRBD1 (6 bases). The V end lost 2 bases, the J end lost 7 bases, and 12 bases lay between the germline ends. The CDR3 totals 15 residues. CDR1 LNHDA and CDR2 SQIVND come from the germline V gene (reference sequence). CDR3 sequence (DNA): TGTGCCAGTAGTATACAGGGGATTTACAATTCACCCCTCCACTTT. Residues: CASSIQGIYNSPLHF.

CDR3 amino acids: CASRGGNTGELFF. The CDR3, as DNA: TGTGCCAGCCGGGGGGGCAACACCGGGGAGCTGTTTTTT. This rearrangement joins TRBV7-3 to TRBJ2-2; 8 nucleotides line up with TRBD2. The trim removed 8 bases at V and 2 bases at J, leaving 1 base unmatched. Germline CDR1 is SGHTA and CDR2 is FQGTGA. The CDR3 totals 13 residues.

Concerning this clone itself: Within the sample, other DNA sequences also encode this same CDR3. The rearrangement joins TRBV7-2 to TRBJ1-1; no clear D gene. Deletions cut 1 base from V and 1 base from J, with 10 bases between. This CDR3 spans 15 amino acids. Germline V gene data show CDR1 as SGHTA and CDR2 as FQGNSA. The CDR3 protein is CASSLGRRQNTEAFF. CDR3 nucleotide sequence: TGTGCCAGCAGCTTAGGGAGACGGCAGAACACTGAAGCTTTCTTT. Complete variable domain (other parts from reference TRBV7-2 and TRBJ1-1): GAGVSQSPSNKVTEKGKDVELRCDPISGHTALYWYRQSLGQGLEFLIYFQGNSAPDKSGLPSDRFSAERTGGSVSTLTIQRTQQEDSAVYLCASSLGRRQNTEAFFGQGTRLTVV.

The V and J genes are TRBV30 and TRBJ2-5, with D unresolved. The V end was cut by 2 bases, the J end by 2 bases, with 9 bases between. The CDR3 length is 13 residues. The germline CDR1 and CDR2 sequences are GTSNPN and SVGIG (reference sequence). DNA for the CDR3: TGTGCCTGGAGTCCTGGGCAGCAAGAGACCCAGTACTTC. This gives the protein CAWSPGQQETQYF.

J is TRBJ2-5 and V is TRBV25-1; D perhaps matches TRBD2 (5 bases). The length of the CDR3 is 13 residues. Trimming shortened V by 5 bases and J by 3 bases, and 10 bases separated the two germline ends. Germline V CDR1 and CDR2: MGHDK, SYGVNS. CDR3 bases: TGTGCCAGCAGTTTCAGCGGAAAAGAGACCCAGTACTTC. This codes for CASSFSGKETQYF.

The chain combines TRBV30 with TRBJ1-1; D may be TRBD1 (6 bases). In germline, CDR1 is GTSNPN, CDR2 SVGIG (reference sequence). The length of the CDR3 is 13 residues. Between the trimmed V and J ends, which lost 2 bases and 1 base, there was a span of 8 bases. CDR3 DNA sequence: TGTGCCTGGAGTAGACAGGAGAACACTGAAGCTTTCTTT. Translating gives CAWSRQENTEAFF.

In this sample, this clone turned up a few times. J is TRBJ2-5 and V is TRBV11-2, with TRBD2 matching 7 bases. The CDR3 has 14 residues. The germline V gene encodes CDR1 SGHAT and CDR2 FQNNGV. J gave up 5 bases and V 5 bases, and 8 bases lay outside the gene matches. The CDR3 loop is CASSPLGGGETQYF. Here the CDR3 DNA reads TGTGCCAGCAGCCCTCTGGGGGGAGGGGAGACCCAGTACTTC.

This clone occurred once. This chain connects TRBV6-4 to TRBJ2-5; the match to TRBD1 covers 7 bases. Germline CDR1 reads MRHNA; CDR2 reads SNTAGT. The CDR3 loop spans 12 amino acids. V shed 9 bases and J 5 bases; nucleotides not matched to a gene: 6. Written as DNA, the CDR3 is TGTGCCAGACAGGGGTTGTTGGAGACCCAGTACTTC. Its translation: CARQGLLETQYF.

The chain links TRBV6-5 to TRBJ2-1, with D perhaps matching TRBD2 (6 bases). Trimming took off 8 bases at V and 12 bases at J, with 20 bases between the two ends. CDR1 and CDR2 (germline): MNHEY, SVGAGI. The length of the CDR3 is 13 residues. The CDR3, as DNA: TGTGCCAGCGGTTTACGGGAGTATTTGGGGCAGTTCTTC. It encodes CASGLREYLGQFF.

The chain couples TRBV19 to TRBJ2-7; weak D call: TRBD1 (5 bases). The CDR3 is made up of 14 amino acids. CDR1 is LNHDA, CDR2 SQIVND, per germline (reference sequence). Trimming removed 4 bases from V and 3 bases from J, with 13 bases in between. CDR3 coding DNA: TGTGCCAGTAGTAACCAGGGTTGGGACTACGAGCAGTACTTC. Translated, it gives CASSNQGWDYEQYF.

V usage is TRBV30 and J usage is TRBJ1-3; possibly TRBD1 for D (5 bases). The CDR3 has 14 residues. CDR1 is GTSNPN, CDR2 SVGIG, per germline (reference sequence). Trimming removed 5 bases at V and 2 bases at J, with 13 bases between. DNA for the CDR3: TGTGCCTGGGGGTTTAGGGGAGCTGGAAACACCATATATTTT. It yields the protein CAWGFRGAGNTIYF.

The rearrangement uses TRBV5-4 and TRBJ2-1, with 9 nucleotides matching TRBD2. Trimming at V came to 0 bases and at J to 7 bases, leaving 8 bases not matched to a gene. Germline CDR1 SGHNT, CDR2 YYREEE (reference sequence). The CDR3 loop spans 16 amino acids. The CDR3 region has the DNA TGTGCCAGCAGCTTGGGAGGCGGGAGGGCCCAGAATGAGCAGTTCTTC. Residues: CASSLGGGRAQNEQFF.

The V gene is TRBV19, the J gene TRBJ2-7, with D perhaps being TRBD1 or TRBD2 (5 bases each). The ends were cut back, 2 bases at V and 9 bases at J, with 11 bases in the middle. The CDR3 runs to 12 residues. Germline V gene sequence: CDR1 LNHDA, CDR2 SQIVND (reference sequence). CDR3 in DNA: TGTGCCAGTAGTATACGAGGGGTGGCGCAGTACTTC. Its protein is CASSIRGVAQYF.

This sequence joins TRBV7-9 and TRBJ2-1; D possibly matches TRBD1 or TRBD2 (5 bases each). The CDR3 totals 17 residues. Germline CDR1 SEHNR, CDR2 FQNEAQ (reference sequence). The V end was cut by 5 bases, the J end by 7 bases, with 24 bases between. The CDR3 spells CASSPRDGAPEVNEQFF. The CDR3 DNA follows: TGTGCCAGCAGCCCCCGGGACGGAGCCCCGGAGGTTAATGAGCAGTTCTTC. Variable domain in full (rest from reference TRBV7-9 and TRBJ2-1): DTGVSQNPRHKITKRGQNVTFRCDPISEHNRLYWYRQTLGQGPEFLTYFQNEAQLEKSRLLSDRFSAERPKGSFSTLEIQRTEQGDSAMYLCASSPRDGAPEVNEQFFGPGTRLTVL.

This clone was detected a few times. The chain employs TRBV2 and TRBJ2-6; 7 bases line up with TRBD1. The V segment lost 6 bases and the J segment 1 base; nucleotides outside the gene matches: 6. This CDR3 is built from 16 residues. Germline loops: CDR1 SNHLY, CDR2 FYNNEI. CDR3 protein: CASSRDRMSGANVLTF. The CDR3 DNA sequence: TGTGCCAGCAGCCGGGACAGAATGTCTGGGGCCAACGTCCTGACTTTC.

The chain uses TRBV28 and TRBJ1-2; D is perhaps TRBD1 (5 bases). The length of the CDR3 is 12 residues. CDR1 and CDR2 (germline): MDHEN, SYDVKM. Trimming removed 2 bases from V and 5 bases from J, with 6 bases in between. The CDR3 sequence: CASSLGQYGYTF. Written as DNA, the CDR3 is TGTGCCAGCAGTTTAGGACAATATGGCTACACCTTC.

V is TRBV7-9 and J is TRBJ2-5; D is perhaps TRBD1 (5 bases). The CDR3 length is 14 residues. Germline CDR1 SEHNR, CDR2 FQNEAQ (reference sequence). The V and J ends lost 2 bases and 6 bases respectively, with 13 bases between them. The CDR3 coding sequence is TGTGCCAGCAGCTTAATCACAGCAGGGCAGACCCAGTACTTC. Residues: CASSLITAGQTQYF.